The clone carrying this T cell receptor (beta chain) showed up just a few times. The data derive from a study of blood T cells in healthy people across ages. Whenever a sample was processed, at least 7 million PBMCs were isolated. Extraction of total RNA produced a minimum of 5 micrograms from each sample. Alongside a J-beta primer mix, a sample-barcoded 5' primer served in a second PCR lasting roughly 7 to 11 cycles. All cDNA molecules were each tagged by a template-switch adaptor with 12 random nucleotides. Using its own MiXCR run on the 5' RACE reads, TCRdb lists one record per CDR3 protein. Here the sample spans 800,000 to 950,000 distinct CDR3 sequences, about 27% being singletons. The V and J ends lost 4 bases and 2 bases respectively, with 10 bases between them. The germline gives CDR1 SGHTA, CDR2 FQGNSA. The CDR3 length is 14 residues. These data were likewise used in another study, on T cells of mothers and their children.

The chain employs TRBV7-2 and TRBJ2-3, with no clear D. The sequenced sample consisted of blood. The clonotype originates from a woman aged 40 to 50 in good health. The DNA of the CDR3 is TGTGCCAGCAGCTGGCCGCAGATCACAGATACGCAGTATTTT. Residues: CASSWPQITDTQYF.